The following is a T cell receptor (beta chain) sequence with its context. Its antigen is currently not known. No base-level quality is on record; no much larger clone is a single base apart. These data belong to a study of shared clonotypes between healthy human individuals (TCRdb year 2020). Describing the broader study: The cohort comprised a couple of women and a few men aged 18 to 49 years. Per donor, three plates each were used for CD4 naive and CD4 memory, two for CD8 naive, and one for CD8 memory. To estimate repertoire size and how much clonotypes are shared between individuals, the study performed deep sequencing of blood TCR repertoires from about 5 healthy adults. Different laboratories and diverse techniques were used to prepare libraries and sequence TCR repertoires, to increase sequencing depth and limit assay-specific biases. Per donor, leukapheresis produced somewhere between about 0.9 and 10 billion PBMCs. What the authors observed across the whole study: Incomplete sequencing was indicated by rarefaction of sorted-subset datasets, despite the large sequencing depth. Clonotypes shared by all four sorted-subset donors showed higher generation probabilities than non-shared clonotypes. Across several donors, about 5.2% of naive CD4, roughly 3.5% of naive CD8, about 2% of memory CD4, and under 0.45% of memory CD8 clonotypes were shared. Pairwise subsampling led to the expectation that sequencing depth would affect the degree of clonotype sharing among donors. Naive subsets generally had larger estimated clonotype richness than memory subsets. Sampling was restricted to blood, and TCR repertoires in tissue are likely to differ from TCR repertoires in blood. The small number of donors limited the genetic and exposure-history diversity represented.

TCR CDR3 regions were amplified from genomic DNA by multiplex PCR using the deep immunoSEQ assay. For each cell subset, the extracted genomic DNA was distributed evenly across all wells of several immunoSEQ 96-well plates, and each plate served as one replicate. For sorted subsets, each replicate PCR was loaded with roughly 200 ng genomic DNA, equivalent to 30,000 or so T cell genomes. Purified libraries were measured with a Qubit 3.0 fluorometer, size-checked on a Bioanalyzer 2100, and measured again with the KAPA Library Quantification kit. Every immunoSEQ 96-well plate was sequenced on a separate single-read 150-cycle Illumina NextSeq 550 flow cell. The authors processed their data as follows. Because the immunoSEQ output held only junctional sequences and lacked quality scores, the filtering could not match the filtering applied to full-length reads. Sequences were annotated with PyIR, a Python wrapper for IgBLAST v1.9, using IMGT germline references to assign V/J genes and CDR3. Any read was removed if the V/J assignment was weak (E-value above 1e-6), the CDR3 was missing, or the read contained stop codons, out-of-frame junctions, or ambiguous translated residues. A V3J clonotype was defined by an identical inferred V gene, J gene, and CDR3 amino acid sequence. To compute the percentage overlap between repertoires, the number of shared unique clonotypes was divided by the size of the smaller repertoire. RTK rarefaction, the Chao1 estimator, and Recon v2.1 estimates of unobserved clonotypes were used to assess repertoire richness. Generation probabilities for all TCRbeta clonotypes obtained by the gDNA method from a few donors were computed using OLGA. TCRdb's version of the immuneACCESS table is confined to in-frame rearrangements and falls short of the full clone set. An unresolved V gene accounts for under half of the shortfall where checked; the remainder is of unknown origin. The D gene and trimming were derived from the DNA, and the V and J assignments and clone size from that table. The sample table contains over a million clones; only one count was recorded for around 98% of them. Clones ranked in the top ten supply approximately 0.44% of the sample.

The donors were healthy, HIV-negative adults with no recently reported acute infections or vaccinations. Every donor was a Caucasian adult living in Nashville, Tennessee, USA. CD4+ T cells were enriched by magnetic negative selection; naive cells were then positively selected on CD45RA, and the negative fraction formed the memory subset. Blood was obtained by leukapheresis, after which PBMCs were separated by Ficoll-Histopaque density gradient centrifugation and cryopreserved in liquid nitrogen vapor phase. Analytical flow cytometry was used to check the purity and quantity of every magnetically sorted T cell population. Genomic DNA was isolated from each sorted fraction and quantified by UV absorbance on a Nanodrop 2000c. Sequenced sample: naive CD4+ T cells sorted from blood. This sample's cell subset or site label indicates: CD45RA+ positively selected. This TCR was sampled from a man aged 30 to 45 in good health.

The nucleotide sequence reads as follows: TGTGCCAGCAGTTTATTTACAGGCCGGGGCGAGACCCAGTACTTC. The translation is CASSLFTGRGETQYF. The chain is encoded by TRBV27 joined to TRBJ2-5; the D gene cannot be resolved beyond TRBD1 or TRBD2, each matching 5 bases. There are 15 amino acids in the CDR3, from cysteine to phenylalanine inclusive. Of all the DNA, just the CDR3 is kept, 45 bases in frame from base 1. At the junction V is shortened by 1 base and J by 5 bases, with 14 bases in between. CDR1 and CDR2, looked up from the germline V gene (reference sequence), are MNHEY and SMNVEV.